Here is one T cell receptor beta chain with its context. This record comes from a study of cytomegalovirus exposure and HLA in healthy donors. Germline CDR1 and CDR2: MNHEY and SVGAGI. CDR3 length: 16 amino acids. V gave up 2 bases and J gave up 6 bases, with 20 bases separating them. Vbeta (60) and Jbeta (13) primers were used in the PCR. Repertoires were generated with immunoSEQ multiplex PCR, while TCRdb's copy carries only in-frame clones and drops some. The table shows approximately 100,000 clones, with about 75% occurring only once. V gene TRBV6-5 combines with J gene TRBJ2-7, with D possibly being TRBD2 (6 bases). The specimen sequenced was PBMCs. The TCR comes from a man aged 45-60 years in good health and CMV-seronegative. The DNA for the CDR3 is TGTGCCAGCAGTTACAACTTTGAAGCGGGCCATTTCGAGCAGTACTTC. Amino acids: CASSYNFEAGHFEQYF.